This TCR beta chain was recorded in a study of tumor-infiltrating lymphocytes in localized non-small cell lung cancer. Whole-study context: Some samples were collected after neoadjuvant chemotherapy; smokers, never-smokers and several histologies were included.

This table comes from immunoSEQ multiplex PCR, and its TCRdb copy is limited to in-frame clones, with some not included. Of 2,000 to 3,000 clones listed, around 55% are singletons. Of note for this clone: Its antigen is not identified.

Points from the study as a whole: Technical variation could not be separated from intratumor heterogeneity here. Available tissue quantity limited TCR sequencing to a patient subset.

Per germline, CDR1 SNHLY and CDR2 FYNNEI. The CDR3 loop spans 13 amino acids. V was clipped by 7 bases and J by 2 bases, with 11 bases between them. V usage is TRBV2 and J usage is TRBJ1-1; D not resolved. This TCR came from a human donor with non-small cell lung cancer. Some clones in this sample may be carry-over from other donors' samples. Sequenced sample: uninvolved lung tissue not adjacent to the tumor. CDR3: CASKTLGNTEAFF. DNA for the CDR3: TGTGCCAGCAAGACGCTGGGAAACACTGAAGCTTTCTTT.